This TCR beta chain was sequenced in a study of T cell repertoires in cytomegalovirus infection. Study information: The study used recently identified HLA-C-restricted and well-studied HLA-B-restricted CMV epitopes. Public TCR beta signatures were indicative of both CMV infection and a matching HLA type.

In regard to this clonotype: Its target is not known.

General study results and limits: Dominating the ex vivo response were TCR beta clonotypes that were CMV-specific and HLA-C-restricted.

Germline V CDR1 and CDR2: SGHTA, FQGNSA. V was shortened by 6 bases and J by 4 bases, with 12 bases between the two germline ends. This CDR3 has 13 residues. Using its own MiXCR run on the reads, TCRdb lists one record per CDR3 protein. Counted here are 650,000 to 850,000 distinct CDR3 sequences, 29% occurring once; the ten biggest clones make up under 15%. V is TRBV7-2 and J is TRBJ1-1, with D maybe TRBD1 (5 bases). The material sequenced was cultured CD8+ T cells from PBMCs, taken from culture after CMV antigen stimulation. This TCR came from a human donor in good health (CMV status not recorded). Some clones in this sample may be carry-over from other donors' samples. CDR3 in amino acids: CASRINGATEAFF. In nucleotides, the CDR3 is TGTGCCAGCAGGATTAACGGGGCCACTGAAGCTTTCTTT.